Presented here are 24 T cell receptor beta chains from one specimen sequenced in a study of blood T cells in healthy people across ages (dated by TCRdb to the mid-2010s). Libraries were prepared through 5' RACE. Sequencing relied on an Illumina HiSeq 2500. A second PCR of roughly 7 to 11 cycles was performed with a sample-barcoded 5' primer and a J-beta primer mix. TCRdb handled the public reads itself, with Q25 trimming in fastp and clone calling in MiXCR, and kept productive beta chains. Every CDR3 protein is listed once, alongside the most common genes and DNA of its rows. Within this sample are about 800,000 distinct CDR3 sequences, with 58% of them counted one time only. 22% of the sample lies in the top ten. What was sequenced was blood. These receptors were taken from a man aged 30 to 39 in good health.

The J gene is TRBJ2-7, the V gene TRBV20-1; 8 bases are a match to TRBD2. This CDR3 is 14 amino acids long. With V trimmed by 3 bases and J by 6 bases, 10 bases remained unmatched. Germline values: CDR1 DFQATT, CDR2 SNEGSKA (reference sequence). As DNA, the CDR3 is TGCAGTGCTAGGAAGAGCGGGGGCTTTGCCGAGCAGTACTTC. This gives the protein CSARKSGGFAEQYF.

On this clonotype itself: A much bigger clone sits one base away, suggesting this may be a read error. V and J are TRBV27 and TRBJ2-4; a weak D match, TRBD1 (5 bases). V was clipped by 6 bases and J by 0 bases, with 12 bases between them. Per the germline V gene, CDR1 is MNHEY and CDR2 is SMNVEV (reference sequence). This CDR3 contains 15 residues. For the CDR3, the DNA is TGTGCCAGCAGGTCAGGGTCCTTAGCCAAAAACATTCAGTACTTC. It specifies CASRSGSLAKNIQYF.

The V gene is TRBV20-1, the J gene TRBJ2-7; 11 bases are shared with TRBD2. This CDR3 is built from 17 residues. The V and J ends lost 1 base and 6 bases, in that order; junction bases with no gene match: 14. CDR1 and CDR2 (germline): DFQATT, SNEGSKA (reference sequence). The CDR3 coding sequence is TGCAGTGCTAGAGCCCTTTTACTAGCGGGAGTGGGGGGCGAGCAGTACTTC. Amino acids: CSARALLLAGVGGEQYF.

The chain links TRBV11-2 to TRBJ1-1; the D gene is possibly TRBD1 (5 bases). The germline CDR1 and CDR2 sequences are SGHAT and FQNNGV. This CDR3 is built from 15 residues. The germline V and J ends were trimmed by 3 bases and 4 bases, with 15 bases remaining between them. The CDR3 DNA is TGTGCCAGCAGCTTTTTTGTCGGGGCCGGCACTGAAGCTTTCTTT. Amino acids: CASSFFVGAGTEAFF.

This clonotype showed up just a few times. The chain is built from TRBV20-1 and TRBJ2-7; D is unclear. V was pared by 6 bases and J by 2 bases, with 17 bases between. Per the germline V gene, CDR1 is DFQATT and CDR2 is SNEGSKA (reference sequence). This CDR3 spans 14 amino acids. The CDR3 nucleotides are TGCAGTGCCCAGGTCATAGGTCCGGCCTACGAGCAGTACTTC. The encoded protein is CSAQVIGPAYEQYF.

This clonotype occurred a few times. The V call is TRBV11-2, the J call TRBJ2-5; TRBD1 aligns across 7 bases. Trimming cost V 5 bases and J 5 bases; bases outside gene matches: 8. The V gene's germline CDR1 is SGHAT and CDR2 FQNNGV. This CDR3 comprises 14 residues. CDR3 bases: TGTGCCAGCAGCCCCGGACAGGTTAGGGAGACCCAGTACTTC. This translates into CASSPGQVRETQYF.

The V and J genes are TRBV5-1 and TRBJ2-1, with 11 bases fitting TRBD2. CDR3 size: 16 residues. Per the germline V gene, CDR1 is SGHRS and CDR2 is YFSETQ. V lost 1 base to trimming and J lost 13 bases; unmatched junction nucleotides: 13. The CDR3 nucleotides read TGCGCCAGCAGCTTGTTCCTAGCGGGAGGCCCGGCACGTCAGTTCTTC. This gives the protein CASSLFLAGGPARQFF.

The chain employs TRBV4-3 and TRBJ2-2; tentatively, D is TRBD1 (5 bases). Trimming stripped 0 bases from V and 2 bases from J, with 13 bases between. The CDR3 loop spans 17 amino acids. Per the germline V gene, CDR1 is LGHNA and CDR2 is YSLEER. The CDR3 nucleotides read TGCGCCAGCAGCCAAGATGGCAGGGTTGTAAACACCGGGGAGCTGTTTTTT. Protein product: CASSQDGRVVNTGELFF.

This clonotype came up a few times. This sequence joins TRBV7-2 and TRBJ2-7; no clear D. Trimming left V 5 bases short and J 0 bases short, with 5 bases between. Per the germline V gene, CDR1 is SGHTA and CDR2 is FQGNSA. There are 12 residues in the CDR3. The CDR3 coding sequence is TGTGCCAGCAGCACCCCCTCCTACGAGCAGTACTTC. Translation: CASSTPSYEQYF.

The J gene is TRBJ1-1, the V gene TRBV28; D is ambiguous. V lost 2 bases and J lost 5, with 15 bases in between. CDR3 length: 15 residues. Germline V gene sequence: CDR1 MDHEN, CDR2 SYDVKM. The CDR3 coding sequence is TGTGCCAGCAGTTTAACCTTGGGGTACGGTACTGAAGCTTTCTTT. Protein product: CASSLTLGYGTEAFF.

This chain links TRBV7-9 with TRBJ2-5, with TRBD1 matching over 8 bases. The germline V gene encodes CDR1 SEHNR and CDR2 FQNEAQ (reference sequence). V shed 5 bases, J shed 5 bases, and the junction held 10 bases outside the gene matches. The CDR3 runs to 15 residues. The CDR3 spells CASSQFRTGWETQYF. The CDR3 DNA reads TGTGCCAGCAGCCAATTTCGGACAGGGTGGGAGACCCAGTACTTC.

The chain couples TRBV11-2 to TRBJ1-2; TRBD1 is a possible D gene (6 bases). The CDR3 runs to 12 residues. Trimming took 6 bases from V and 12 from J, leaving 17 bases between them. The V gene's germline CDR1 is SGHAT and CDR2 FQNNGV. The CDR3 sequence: CASRIKDSSHTF. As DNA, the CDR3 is TGTGCCAGCAGGATTAAGGACAGTAGCCACACCTTC.

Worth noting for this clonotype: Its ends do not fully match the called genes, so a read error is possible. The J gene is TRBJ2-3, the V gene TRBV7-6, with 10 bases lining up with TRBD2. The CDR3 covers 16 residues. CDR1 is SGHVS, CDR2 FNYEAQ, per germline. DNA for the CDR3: TGTGCCAGCAGCTTCGGTAGCGGGGGGTTCACAGATACTCAGTATTTT. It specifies CASSFGSGGFTDTQYF.

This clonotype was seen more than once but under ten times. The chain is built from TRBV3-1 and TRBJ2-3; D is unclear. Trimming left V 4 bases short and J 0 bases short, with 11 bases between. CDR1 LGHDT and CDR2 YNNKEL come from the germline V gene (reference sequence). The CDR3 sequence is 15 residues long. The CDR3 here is CASSPTRTSTDTQYF. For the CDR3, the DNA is TGTGCCAGCAGCCCCACCCGTACTAGCACAGATACGCAGTATTTT.

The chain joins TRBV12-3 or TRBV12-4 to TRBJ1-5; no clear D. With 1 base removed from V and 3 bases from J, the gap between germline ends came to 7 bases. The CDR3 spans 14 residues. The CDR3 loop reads CASSLVSFNQPQHF. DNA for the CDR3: TGTGCCAGCAGTTTAGTGTCCTTCAATCAGCCCCAGCATTTT.

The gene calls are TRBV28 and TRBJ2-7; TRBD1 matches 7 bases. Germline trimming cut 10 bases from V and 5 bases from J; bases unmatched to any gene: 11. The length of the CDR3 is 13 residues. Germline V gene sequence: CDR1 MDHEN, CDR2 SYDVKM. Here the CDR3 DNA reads TGTGCCACCCAGAGGGGGCGCAGAAACGAGCAGTACTTC. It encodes CATQRGRRNEQYF.

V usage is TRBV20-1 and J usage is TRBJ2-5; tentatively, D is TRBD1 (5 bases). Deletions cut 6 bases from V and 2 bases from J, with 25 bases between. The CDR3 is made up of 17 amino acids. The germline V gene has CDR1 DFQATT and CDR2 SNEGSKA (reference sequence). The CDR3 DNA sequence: TGCAGTGCGTCCTCTTATTTCGAGGACACCTTACAAGAGACCCAGTACTTC. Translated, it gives CSASSYFEDTLQETQYF.

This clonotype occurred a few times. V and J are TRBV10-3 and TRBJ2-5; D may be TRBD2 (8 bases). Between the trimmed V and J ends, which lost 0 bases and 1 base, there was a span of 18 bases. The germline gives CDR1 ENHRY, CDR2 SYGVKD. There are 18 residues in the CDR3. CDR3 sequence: CAISESSGGQPSQETQYF. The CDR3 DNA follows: TGTGCCATCAGTGAGTCGAGCGGGGGACAGCCATCCCAAGAGACCCAGTACTTC.

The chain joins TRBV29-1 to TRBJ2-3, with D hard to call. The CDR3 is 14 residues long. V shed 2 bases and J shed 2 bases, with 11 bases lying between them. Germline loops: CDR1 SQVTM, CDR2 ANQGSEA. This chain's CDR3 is CSVEQPTLTDTQYF. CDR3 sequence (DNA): TGCAGCGTTGAACAGCCGACCCTCACAGATACGCAGTATTTT.

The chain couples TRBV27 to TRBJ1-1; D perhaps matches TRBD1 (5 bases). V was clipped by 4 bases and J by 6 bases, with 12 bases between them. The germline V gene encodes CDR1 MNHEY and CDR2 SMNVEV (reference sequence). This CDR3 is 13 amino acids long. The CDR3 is CASSSTRDSEAFF. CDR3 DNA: TGTGCCAGCAGTTCCACCAGGGACTCTGAAGCTTTCTTT.

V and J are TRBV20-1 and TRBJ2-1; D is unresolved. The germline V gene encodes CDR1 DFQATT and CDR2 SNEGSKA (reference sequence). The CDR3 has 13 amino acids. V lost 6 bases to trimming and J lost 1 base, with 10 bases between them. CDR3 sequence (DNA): TGCAGTGCCAAGAGCGTTTCCTACAATGAGCAGTTCTTC. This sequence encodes CSAKSVSYNEQFF.

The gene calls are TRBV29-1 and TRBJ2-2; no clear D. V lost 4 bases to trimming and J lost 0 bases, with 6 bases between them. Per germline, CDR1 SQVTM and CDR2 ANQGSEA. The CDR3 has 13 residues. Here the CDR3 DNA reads TGCAGCGTTGCCAGCACGAACACCGGGGAGCTGTTTTTT. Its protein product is CSVASTNTGELFF.

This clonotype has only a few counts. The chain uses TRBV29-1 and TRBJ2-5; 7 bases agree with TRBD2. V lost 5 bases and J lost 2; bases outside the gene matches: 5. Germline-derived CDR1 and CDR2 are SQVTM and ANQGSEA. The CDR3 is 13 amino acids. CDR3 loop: CSVRRLAQETQYF. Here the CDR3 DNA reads TGCAGCGTTCGGCGACTAGCACAAGAGACCCAGTACTTC. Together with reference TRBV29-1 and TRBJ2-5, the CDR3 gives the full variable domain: SAVISQKPSRDICQRGTSLTIQCQVDSQVTMMFWYRQQPGQSLTLIATANQGSEATYESGFVIDKFPISRPNLTFSTLTVSNMSPEDSSIYLCSVRRLAQETQYFGPGTRLLVL.

The CDR3 here is CASLMNNRLYNEQFF. Here the CDR3 DNA reads TGTGCCAGCCTGATGAACAACAGGTTGTACAATGAGCAGTTCTTC. This chain links TRBV2 with TRBJ2-1, with D possibly matching TRBD1 (5 bases). Germline V gene sequence: CDR1 SNHLY, CDR2 FYNNEI. This CDR3 has 15 amino acids. The V end was cut by 8 bases, the J end by 4 bases, with 18 bases between.